These T cell receptor beta chains were read from a single sample in a study of cytomegalovirus exposure and HLA in healthy donors. Some clones are missing from TCRdb's copy, which holds only in-frame ones; the method was immunoSEQ multiplex PCR. The sample carries approximately 89,000 clones, roughly four fifths recorded once. Sequencing was carried out using PBMCs. Receptors originate from a man in his thirties or forties in good health and CMV-seronegative. The CDR3 runs from the conserved cysteine through the conserved F or W.

v_call: TRBV28; j_call: TRBJ1-3; cdr3_aa: CASSRGGVAGNTIYF
v_call: TRBV5-1; j_call: TRBJ1-1; cdr3_aa: CASSFGGASTEAFF
v_call: TRBV15; j_call: TRBJ2-5; cdr3_aa: CATTRQGNQETQYF
v_call: TRBV19; j_call: TRBJ1-5; cdr3_aa: CASSIYRKFSNQPQHF
v_call: TRBV28; j_call: TRBJ2-3; cdr3_aa: CASSLGLAGGPALGTQYF
v_call: TRBV7-2; j_call: TRBJ1-1; cdr3_aa: CASSLRRGYTEAFF
v_call: TRBV4-3; j_call: TRBJ2-5; cdr3_aa: CASSQGTFQETQYF
v_call: TRBV25-1; j_call: TRBJ2-2; cdr3_aa: CASSEWNSGGANTGELFF
v_call: TRBV7-9; j_call: TRBJ2-5; cdr3_aa: CASSLGLAGDETQYF
v_call: TRBV7-8; j_call: TRBJ2-7; cdr3_aa: CASSLDGTSGYYEQYF
v_call: TRBV6-5; j_call: TRBJ2-5; cdr3_aa: CASSYSLGQGETQYF
v_call: TRBV29-1; j_call: TRBJ1-2; cdr3_aa: CSVEDTGGSRGYTF
v_call: TRBV28; j_call: -; cdr3_aa: CASRSHNRGYEQYF
v_call: TRBV4-1; j_call: TRBJ2-7; cdr3_aa: CASSQASGVSYEQYF
v_call: TRBV7-2; j_call: TRBJ1-2; cdr3_aa: CASSTESYGYTF
v_call: TRBV4-1; j_call: TRBJ2-4; cdr3_aa: CASSLESGDVAIQYF
v_call: TRBV6-1; j_call: TRBJ2-7; cdr3_aa: CASSEARGGSGFHEQYF
v_call: TRBV4-1; j_call: TRBJ1-6; cdr3_aa: CASSVPDSSYNSPLHF
v_call: TRBV25-1; j_call: TRBJ1-1; cdr3_aa: CASSDRTGNKAFF
v_call: TRBV28; j_call: TRBJ2-1; cdr3_aa: CASSELAGTSYNEQFF
v_call: TRBV4-2; j_call: TRBJ1-4; cdr3_aa: CASSQSTGGAEKLFF
v_call: TRBV29-1; j_call: TRBJ2-1; cdr3_aa: CSVVGGGGRHSYNEQFF
v_call: TRBV11-2; j_call: TRBJ1-3; cdr3_aa: CASSSGRNTIYF
v_call: TRBV7-2; j_call: TRBJ1-2; cdr3_aa: CASSSGQGGGYTF
v_call: TRBV18; j_call: TRBJ2-3; cdr3_aa: CASSPRDFTDTQYF
v_call: TRBV18; j_call: TRBJ1-5; cdr3_aa: CASSPPQGASTGQPQHF
v_call: TRBV30; j_call: TRBJ2-5; cdr3_aa: CAWSLGGGETQYF
v_call: TRBV28; j_call: TRBJ1-1; cdr3_aa: CASSIPDTEAFF
v_call: TRBV9; j_call: TRBJ1-1; cdr3_aa: CASSTTGANTEAFF
v_call: TRBV28; j_call: TRBJ1-2; cdr3_aa: CASNKAGGLGDYGYTF
v_call: TRBV4-1; j_call: TRBJ2-7; cdr3_aa: CASSLGTGGDEQYF
v_call: TRBV7-6; j_call: -; cdr3_aa: CASSVSGRNHEQYF